This TCR beta chain was documented in a study of control samples from healthy donors and cancer patients. The junction had 14 bases not matched to a gene; V was cut back by 0 bases and J by 15 bases. Germline assignment: CDR1 KGHSH and CDR2 LQKENI. The CDR3 has 17 residues. Generated by immunoSEQ multiplex PCR, the TCRdb table keeps only in-frame clones and is missing some. The sample has fewer than 110,000 clones; 80% to 90% are singletons. This sequence originates from a young man in good health. J is TRBJ2-1 and V is TRBV18, with TRBD2 identical over 13 bases. Sequencing was carried out using blood. CDR3 protein: CASSPPAAGTSGIFRFF. CDR3 in DNA: TGTGCCAGCTCACCACCGGCGGCCGGGACTAGCGGGATTTTTCGGTTCTTC.